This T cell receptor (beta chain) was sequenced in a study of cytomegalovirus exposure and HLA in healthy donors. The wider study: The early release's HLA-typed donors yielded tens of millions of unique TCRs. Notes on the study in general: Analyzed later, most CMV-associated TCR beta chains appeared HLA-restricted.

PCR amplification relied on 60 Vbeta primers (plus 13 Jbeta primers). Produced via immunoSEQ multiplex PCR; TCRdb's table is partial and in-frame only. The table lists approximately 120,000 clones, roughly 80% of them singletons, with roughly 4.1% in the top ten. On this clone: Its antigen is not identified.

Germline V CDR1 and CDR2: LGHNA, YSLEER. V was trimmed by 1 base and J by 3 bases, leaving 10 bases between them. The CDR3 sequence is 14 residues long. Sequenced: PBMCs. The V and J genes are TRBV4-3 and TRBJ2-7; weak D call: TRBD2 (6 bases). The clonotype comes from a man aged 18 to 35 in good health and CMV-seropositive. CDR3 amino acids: CASSQAGGFYEQYF. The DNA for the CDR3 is TGCGCCAGCAGCCAAGCCGGGGGATTCTACGAGCAGTACTTC.